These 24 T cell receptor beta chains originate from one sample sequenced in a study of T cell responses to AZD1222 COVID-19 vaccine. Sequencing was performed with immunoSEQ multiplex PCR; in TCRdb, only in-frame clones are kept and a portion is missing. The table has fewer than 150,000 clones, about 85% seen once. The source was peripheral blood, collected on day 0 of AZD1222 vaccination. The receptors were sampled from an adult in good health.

CDR3 region: CASSLRGGQETQYF. In nucleotides, the CDR3 is TGTGCCAGCAGCCTACGGGGTGGCCAAGAGACCCAGTACTTC. The V gene is TRBV3-1 (or the pseudogene TRBV3-2), the J gene TRBJ2-5, with D tentatively TRBD2 (5 bases). V lost 4 bases to trimming and J lost 1 base, with 10 bases between them. The length of the CDR3 is 14 residues. The germline gives CDR1 LGHDT, CDR2 YNNKEL (reference sequence).

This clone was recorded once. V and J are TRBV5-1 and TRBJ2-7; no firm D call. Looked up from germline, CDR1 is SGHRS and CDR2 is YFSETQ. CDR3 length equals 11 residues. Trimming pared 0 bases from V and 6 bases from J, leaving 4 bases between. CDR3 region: CASSLGREQYF. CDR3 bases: TGCGCCAGCAGCTTGGGTCGCGAGCAGTACTTC.

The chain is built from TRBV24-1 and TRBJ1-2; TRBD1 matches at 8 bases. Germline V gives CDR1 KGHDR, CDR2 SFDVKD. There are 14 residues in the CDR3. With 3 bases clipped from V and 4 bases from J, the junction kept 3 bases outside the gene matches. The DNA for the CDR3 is TGTGCCACCAGTGATCCAGGGGGCGGCTATGGCTACACCTTC. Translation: CATSDPGGGYGYTF.

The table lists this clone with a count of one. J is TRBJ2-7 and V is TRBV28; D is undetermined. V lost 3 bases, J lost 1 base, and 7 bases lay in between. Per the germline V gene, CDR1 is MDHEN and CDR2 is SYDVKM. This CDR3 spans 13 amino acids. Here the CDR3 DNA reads TGTGCCAGCAGTTTTCCGGATTCCTACGAGCAGTACTTC. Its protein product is CASSFPDSYEQYF.

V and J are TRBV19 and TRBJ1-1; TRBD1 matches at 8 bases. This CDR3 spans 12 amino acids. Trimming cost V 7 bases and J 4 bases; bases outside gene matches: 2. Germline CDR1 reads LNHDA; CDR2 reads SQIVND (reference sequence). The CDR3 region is CASMTGATEAFF. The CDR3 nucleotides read TGTGCCAGTATGACAGGGGCCACTGAAGCTTTCTTT.

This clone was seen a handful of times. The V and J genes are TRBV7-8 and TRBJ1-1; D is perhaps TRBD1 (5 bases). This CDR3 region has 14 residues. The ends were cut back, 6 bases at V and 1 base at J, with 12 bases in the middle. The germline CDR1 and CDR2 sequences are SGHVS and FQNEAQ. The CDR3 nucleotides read TGTGCCAGCAGGACCCAGGGAGGGAACACTGAAGCTTTCTTT. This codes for CASRTQGGNTEAFF.

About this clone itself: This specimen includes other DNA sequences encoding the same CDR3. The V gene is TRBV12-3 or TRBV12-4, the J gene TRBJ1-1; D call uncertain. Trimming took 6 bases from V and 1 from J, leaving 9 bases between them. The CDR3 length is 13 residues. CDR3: CASSPTENTEAFF. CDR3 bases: TGTGCCAGCAGCCCGACTGAGAACACTGAAGCTTTCTTT.

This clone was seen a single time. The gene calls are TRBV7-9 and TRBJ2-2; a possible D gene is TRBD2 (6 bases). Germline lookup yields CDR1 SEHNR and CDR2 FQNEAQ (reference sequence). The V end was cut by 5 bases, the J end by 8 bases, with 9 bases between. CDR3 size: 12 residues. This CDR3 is CASSQGLGELFF. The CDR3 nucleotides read TGTGCCAGCAGCCAGGGACTTGGGGAGCTGTTTTTT. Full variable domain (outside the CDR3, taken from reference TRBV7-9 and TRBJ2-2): DTGVSQNPRHKITKRGQNVTFRCDPISEHNRLYWYRQTLGQGPEFLTYFQNEAQLEKSRLLSDRFSAERPKGSFSTLEIQRTEQGDSAMYLCASSQGLGELFFGEGSRLTVL.

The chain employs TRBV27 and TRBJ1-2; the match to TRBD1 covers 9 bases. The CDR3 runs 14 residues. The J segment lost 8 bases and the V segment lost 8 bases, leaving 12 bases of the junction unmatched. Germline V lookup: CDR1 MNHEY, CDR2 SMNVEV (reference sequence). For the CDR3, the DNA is TGTGCCAGCCGGAATCCGGGACAGGGATACGGCTACACCTTC. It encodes CASRNPGQGYGYTF.

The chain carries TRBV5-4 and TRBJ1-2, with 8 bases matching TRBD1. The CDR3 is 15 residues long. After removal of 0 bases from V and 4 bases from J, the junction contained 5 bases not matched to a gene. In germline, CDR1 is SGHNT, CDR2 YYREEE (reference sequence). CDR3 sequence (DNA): TGTGCCAGCAGCTTGGCAGGGGGCCTCCTCTATGGCTACACCTTC. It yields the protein CASSLAGGLLYGYTF.

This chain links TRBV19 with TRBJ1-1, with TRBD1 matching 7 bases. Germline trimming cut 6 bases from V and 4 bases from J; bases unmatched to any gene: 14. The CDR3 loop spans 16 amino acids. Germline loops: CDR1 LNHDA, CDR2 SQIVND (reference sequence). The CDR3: CASSGQAKLTRTEAFF. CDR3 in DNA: TGTGCCAGTAGCGGACAGGCGAAATTGACGCGCACTGAAGCTTTCTTT.

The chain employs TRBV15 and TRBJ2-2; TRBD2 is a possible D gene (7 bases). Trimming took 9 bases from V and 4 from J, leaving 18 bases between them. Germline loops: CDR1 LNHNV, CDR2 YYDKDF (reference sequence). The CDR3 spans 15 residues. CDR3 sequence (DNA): TGTGCCACAAAGAACGGGGGGCCGAGCACCGGGGAGCTGTTTTTT. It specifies CATKNGGPSTGELFF. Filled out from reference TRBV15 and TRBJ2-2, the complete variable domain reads DAMVIQNPRYQVTQFGKPVTLSCSQTLNHNVMYWYQQKSSQAPKLLFHYYDKDFNNEADTPDNFQSRRPNTSFCFLDIRSPGLGDTAMYLCATKNGGPSTGELFFGEGSRLTVL.

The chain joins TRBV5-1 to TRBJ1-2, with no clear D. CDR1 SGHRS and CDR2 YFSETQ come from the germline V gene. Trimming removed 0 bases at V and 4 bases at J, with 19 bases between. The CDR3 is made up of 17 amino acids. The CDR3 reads CASSLVSDNSDAYGYTF. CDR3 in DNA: TGCGCCAGCAGCTTGGTGTCAGACAATTCGGATGCCTATGGCTACACCTTC.

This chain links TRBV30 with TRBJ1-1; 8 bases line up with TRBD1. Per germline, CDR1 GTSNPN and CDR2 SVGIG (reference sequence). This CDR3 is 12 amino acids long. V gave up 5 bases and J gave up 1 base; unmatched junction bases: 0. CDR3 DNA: TGTGCCTGGGGGACAGGGAACACTGAAGCTTTCTTT. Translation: CAWGTGNTEAFF.

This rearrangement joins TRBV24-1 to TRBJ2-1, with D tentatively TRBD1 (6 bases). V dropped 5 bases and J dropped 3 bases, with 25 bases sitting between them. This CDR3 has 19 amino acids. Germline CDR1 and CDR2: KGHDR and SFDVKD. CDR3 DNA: TGTGCCACCAGTGGACCTGGGACATCGACTCCTTATTTCTACAATGAGCAGTTCTTC. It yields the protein CATSGPGTSTPYFYNEQFF.

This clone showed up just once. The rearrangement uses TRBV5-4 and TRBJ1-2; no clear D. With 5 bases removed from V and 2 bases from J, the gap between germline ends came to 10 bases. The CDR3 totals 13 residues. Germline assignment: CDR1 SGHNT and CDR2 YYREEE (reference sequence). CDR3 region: CASSGRFNYGYTF. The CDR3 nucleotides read TGTGCCAGCAGTGGCAGGTTCAACTATGGCTACACCTTC.

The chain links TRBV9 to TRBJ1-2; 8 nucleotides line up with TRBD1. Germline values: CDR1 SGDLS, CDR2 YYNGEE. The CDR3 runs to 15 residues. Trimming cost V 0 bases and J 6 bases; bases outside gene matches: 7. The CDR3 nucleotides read TGTGCCAGCAGCGTAGTCCCTGGACAGGGAGATGGCTACACCTTC. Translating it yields CASSVVPGQGDGYTF.

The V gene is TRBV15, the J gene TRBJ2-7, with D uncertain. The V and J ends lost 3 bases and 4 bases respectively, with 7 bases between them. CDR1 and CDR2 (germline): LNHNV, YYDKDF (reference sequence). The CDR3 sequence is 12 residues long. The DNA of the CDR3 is TGTGCCACCAGCAGTAAAGGATACGAGCAGTACTTC. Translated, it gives CATSSKGYEQYF. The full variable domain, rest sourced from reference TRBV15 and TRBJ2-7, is DAMVIQNPRYQVTQFGKPVTLSCSQTLNHNVMYWYQQKSSQAPKLLFHYYDKDFNNEADTPDNFQSRRPNTSFCFLDIRSPGLGDTAMYLCATSSKGYEQYFGPGTRLTVT.

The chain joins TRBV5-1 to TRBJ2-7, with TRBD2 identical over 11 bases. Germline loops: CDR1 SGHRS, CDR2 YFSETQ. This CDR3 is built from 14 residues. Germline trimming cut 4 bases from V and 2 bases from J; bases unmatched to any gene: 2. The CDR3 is CASSTSGGAYEQYF. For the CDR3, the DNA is TGCGCCAGCAGCACTAGCGGGGGAGCCTACGAGCAGTACTTC.

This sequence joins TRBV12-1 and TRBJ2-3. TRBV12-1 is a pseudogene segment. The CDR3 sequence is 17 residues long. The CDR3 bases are TGTGCCAGCAGCCCCCGACCCCGCCGGGACCAATTGGGTACGCAGTATTTT. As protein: CASSPRPRRDQLGTQYF.

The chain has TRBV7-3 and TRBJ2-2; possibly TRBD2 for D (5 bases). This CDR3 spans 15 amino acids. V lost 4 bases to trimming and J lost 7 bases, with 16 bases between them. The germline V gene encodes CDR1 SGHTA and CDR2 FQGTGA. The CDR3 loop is CASSYPRRTGGELFF. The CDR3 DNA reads TGTGCCAGCAGCTACCCGAGGAGGACTGGCGGGGAGCTGTTTTTT.

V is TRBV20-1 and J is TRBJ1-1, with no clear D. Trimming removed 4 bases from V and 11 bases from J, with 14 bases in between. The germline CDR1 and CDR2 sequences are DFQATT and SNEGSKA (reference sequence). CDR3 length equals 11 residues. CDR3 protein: CSAKNRFVAFF. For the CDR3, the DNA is TGCAGTGCTAAGAACCGTTTTGTGGCTTTCTTT.

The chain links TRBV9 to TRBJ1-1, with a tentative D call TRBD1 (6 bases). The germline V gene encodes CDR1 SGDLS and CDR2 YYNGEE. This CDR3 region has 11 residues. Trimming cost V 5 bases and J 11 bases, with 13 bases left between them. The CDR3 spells CASSDGQNAFF. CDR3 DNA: TGTGCCAGCAGTGACGGACAGAACGCTTTCTTT.

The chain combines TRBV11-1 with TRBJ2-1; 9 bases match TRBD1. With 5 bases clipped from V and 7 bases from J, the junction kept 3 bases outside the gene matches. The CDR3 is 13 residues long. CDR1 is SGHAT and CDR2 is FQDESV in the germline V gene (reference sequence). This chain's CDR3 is CASSRDRANEQFF. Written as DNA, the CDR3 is TGTGCCAGCAGCCGGGACAGGGCGAATGAGCAGTTCTTC.